This TCR beta chain was observed in a study of Graves' ophthalmopathy and Graves' hyperthyroidism. Study information: Specimen type is peripheral blood, obtained at initial diagnosis before any treatment.

There are many counts of this clonotype. PBMCs stemmed from under 11 ml of fresh peripheral blood. Germline V gives CDR1 MRHNA, CDR2 SNTAGT. CDR3 length equals 13 residues. Between the trimmed V and J ends, which lost 4 bases and 6 bases, there was a span of 12 bases. RNA transcripts provided the template for amplifying TCR beta CDR3 regions. Second-round multiplex PCR came after first-round RT-PCR with HTBI primers. One entry per CDR3 protein, called by TCRdb with MiXCR from the multiplex PCR reads. The sample carries about 400,000 distinct CDR3 sequences, under 25% recorded once. This clonotype was sampled from a woman in her late teens or twenties with stable Graves' hyperthyroidism. The J gene is TRBJ1-1, the V gene TRBV6-4; weak D call: TRBD1 (5 bases). The sequencing input was peripheral blood. CDR3 sequence: CASSVDRDSEAFF. In nucleotides, the CDR3 is TGTGCCAGCAGTGTCGACAGAGACTCTGAAGCTTTCTTT.